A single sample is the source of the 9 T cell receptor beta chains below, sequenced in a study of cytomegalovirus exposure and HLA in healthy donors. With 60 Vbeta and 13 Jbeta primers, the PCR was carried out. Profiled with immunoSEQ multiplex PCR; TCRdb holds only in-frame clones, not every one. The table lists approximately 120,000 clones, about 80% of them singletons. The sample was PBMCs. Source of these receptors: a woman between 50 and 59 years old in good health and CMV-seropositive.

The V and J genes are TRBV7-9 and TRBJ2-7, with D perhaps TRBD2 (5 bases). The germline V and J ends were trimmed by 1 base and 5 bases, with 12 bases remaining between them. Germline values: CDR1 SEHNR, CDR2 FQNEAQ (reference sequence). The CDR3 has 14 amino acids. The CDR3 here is CASSLVAGRNEQYF. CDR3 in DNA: TGTGCCAGCAGCTTAGTGGCGGGCCGTAACGAGCAGTACTTC.

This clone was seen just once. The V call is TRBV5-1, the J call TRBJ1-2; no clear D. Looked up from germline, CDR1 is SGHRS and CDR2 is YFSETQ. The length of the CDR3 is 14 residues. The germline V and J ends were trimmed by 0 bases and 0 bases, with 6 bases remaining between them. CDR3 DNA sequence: TGCGCCAGCAGCTTGGCCTTAACTAACTATGGCTACACCTTC. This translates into CASSLALTNYGYTF.

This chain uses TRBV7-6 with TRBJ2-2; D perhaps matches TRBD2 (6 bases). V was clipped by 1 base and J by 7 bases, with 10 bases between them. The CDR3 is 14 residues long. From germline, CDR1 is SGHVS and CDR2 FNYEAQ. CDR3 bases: TGTGCCAGCAGCTTAGTGCGGGAAGTCGGGGAGCTGTTTTTT. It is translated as CASSLVREVGELFF.

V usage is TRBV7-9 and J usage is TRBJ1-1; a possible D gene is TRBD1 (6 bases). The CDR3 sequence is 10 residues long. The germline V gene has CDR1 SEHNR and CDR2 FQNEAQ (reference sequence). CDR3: CATGYTEAFF. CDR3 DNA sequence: TGTGCTACAGGGTACACTGAAGCTTTCTTT.

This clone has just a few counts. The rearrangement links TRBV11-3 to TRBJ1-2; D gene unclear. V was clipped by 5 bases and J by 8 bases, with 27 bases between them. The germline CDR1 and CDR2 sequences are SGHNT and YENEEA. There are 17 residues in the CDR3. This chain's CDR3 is CASSPAGEGVPMRGYTF. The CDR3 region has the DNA TGTGCCAGCAGCCCTGCTGGGGAGGGAGTCCCCATGAGGGGCTACACCTTC.

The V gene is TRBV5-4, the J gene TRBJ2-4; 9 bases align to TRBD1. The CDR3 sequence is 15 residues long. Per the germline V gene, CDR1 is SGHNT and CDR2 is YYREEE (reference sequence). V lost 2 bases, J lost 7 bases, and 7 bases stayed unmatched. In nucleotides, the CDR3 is TGTGCCAGCAGCTTTGGGGGGACAGGGAAGAACATTCAGTACTTC. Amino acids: CASSFGGTGKNIQYF.

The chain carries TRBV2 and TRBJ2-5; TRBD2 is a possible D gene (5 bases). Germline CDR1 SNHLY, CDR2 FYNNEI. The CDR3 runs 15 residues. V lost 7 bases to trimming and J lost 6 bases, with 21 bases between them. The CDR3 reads CASKDGRAVMKTQYF. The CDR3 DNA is TGTGCCAGCAAGGATGGGAGAGCCGTAATGAAGACCCAGTACTTC.

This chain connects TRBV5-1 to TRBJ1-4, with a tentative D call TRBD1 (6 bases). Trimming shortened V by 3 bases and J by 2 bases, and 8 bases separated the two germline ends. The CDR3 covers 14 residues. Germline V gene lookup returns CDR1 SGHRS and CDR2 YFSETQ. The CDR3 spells CASSYQGTNEKLFF. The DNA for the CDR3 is TGCGCCAGCAGCTACCAGGGGACTAATGAAAAACTGTTTTTT. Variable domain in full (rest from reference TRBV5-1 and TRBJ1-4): KAGVTQTPRYLIKTRGQQVTLSCSPISGHRSVSWYQQTPGQGLQFLFEYFSETQRNKGNFPGRFSGRQFSNSRSEMNVSTLELGDSALYLCASSYQGTNEKLFFGSGTQLSVL.

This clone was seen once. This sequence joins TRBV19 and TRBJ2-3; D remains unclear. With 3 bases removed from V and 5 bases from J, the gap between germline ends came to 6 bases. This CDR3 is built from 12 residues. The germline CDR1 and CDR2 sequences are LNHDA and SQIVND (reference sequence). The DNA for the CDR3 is TGTGCCAGTAGTATCGGCGGAGATACGCAGTATTTT. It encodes CASSIGGDTQYF.